Shown below are 6 T cell receptor beta chains from a single sample sequenced in a study of cytomegalovirus exposure and HLA in healthy donors (dated by TCRdb to about 2017). The method behind the library was the immunoSEQ multiplex PCR assay. For the multiplex PCR, a mixture combining 60 forward primers for TCR Vbeta segments and 13 reverse primers for TCR Jbeta segments was used. Here the immuneACCESS table is served through TCRdb, limited to in-frame sequences with V and J called. Missing clones are a known gap in these copies; in checked studies unresolved V genes cover under half, and the rest lacks a known reason. The sample table holds about 180,000 clones, of which about four fifths were seen once. The top ten constitute 1.5% to 2% of the sample. The sample consisted of PBMCs. The receptors were gathered from a woman in her 30s in good health and CMV-seronegative.

The chain links TRBV11-2 to TRBJ2-5; a weak D match, TRBD2 (5 bases). The CDR3 is made up of 17 amino acids. V lost 1 base and J 6 bases, leaving 21 bases between the germline ends. CDR1 and CDR2 (germline): SGHAT, FQNNGV. This CDR3 is CASSLGSRTLPSKTQYF. The CDR3 coding sequence is TGTGCCAGCAGCTTAGGGTCGAGGACTCTCCCTTCCAAGACCCAGTACTTC.

The chain uses TRBV10-2 and TRBJ2-7; 8 bases match TRBD1. CDR1 and CDR2 (germline): WSHSY, SAAADI. V was pared by 1 base and J by 3 bases, with 5 bases of the junction left unmatched. The CDR3 is 15 amino acids. This CDR3 reads CASSEFGTGIYEQYF. CDR3 nucleotides: TGCGCCAGCAGTGAGTTTGGGACAGGTATCTACGAGCAGTACTTC.

The chain has TRBV25-1 and TRBJ2-3; 13 positions agree with TRBD2. Per the germline V gene, CDR1 is MGHDK and CDR2 is SYGVNS. The CDR3 sequence is 18 residues long. Losses at the gene ends were 4 bases for V and 1 base for J; bases not matched to a gene: 8. The CDR3: CASSGTSGGASGTDTQYF. CDR3 coding DNA: TGTGCCAGCAGTGGTACTAGCGGGGGGGCTAGTGGCACAGATACGCAGTATTTT.

J is TRBJ1-1 and V is TRBV27, with 11 bases fitting TRBD1. The CDR3 has 15 amino acids. The junction had 7 bases not matched to a gene; V was cut back by 6 bases and J by 4 bases. Germline V gene data show CDR1 as MNHEY and CDR2 as SMNVEV (reference sequence). CDR3 in DNA: TGTGCCAGCAGCAGGGACAGGGGGTTCAGCACTGAAGCTTTCTTT. This gives the protein CASSRDRGFSTEAFF.

Here the CDR3 reads CSVGLAATTTDTQYF. In nucleotides, the CDR3 is TGCAGCGTGGGTTTAGCGGCCACTACCACAGATACGCAGTATTTT. The chain couples TRBV29-1 to TRBJ2-3; the D gene is possibly TRBD2 (6 bases). V was pared by 6 bases and J by 2 bases, with 18 bases between. Germline V gene sequence: CDR1 SQVTM, CDR2 ANQGSEA. This CDR3 region has 15 residues.

The gene calls are TRBV6-5 and TRBJ1-4; D not certain. V dropped 0 bases and J dropped 5 bases, with 10 bases sitting between them. From germline, CDR1 is MNHEY and CDR2 SVGAGI. The CDR3 sequence is 15 residues long. The CDR3 DNA reads TGTGCCAGCAGTTACTCGAGGGTCCGGAATGAAAAACTGTTTTTT. Translated: CASSYSRVRNEKLFF.